This passage covers 26 T cell receptor beta chains from one sample sequenced in a study of T-cell reconstitution after alpha-beta-depleted transplantation in children. As it was prepared, the TCRbeta library received unique molecular identifiers. TCRdb reanalysed the PCR reads using MiXCR and keeps one entry per CDR3 protein. Of approximately 1,000,000 distinct CDR3 sequences detected, under 30% appear once; the ten largest clones hold roughly 28%. The material sequenced was PBMCs, mostly from graft donor cells, taken 360 days after TCRalphabeta/CD19-depleted stem cell transplant. The receptors stem from a boy under two years old who had a stem cell transplant for SCID, so the T cells may come from the graft donor.

This clonotype was seen just once. V is TRBV5-1 and J is TRBJ1-5; D call uncertain. The CDR3 sequence is 14 residues long. V lost 0 bases, J lost 3 bases, and 7 bases lay in between. Looked up from germline, CDR1 is SGHRS and CDR2 is YFSETQ. CDR3 nucleotide sequence: TGCGCCAGCAGCTTGGACGGATACAATCAGCCCCAGCATTTT. Translated: CASSLDGYNQPQHF.

This clonotype was seen more than once but under ten times. V usage is TRBV5-1 and J usage is TRBJ2-7, with TRBD1 matching over 8 bases. After removal of 4 bases from V and 1 base from J, the junction contained 10 bases not matched to a gene. The CDR3 length is 16 residues. CDR1 and CDR2 from the germline V gene are SGHRS and YFSETQ. This CDR3 reads CASSMDRDRLSYEQYF. CDR3 bases: TGCGCCAGCAGCATGGACCGGGACAGGCTATCCTACGAGCAGTACTTC.

This clonotype was seen only a few times. V is TRBV20-1 and J is TRBJ2-3, with 9 bases lining up with TRBD2. The CDR3 contains 13 residues. The V segment lost 5 bases and the J segment 5 bases; nucleotides outside the gene matches: 5. The germline CDR1 and CDR2 sequences are DFQATT and SNEGSKA (reference sequence). This CDR3 is CSAQRGAVDTQYF. The CDR3, as DNA: TGCAGTGCTCAGCGGGGGGCGGTAGATACGCAGTATTTT.

A few counts support this clonotype. V is TRBV24-1 and J is TRBJ2-5; no definite D call. The CDR3 spans 15 residues. V lost 7 bases and J 5 bases, leaving 19 bases between the germline ends. Germline V lookup: CDR1 KGHDR, CDR2 SFDVKD. The CDR3 region is CATSAGRVDGETQYF. Written as DNA, the CDR3 is TGTGCCACCAGCGCCGGACGGGTTGATGGGGAGACCCAGTACTTC.

The chain links TRBV4-1 to TRBJ2-7; D is perhaps TRBD2 (6 bases). Trimming cost V 3 bases and J 0 bases, with 12 bases left between them. This CDR3 is 15 amino acids long. Germline CDR1 is MGHRA and CDR2 is YSYEKL. Here the CDR3 reads CASSQGLLSSYEQYF. The CDR3 DNA sequence: TGCGCCAGCAGCCAGGGACTTCTAAGCTCCTACGAGCAGTACTTC.

The table lists this clonotype with a few counts. The chain recombines TRBV29-1 with TRBJ2-7; TRBD1 agrees at 9 bases. The ends lost 7 bases at V and 11 bases at J; junction bases unmatched: 6. The length of the CDR3 is 10 residues. Germline CDR1 reads SQVTM; CDR2 reads ANQGSEA. CDR3 amino acids: CSAARDREYF. The CDR3 region has the DNA TGCAGCGCCGCCCGGGACAGGGAGTACTTC.

The rearrangement links TRBV6-2 or TRBV6-3 to TRBJ2-1, with 8 nucleotides matching TRBD2. CDR3 length equals 15 residues. The V gene's germline CDR1 is MNHEY and CDR2 SVGEGT. V was pared by 3 bases and J by 5 bases, with 6 bases of the junction left unmatched. The CDR3 loop is CASSYWGLGNNEQFF. The CDR3, as DNA: TGTGCCAGCAGTTATTGGGGACTAGGAAACAATGAGCAGTTCTTC.

J is TRBJ2-3 and V is TRBV4-1, with a weak D call TRBD1 (7 bases). V lost 0 bases to trimming and J lost 2 bases, with 21 bases between them. CDR3 length: 19 residues. The V gene's germline CDR1 is MGHRA and CDR2 YSYEKL. CDR3 DNA sequence: TGCGCCAGCAGCCAAGATAGCAGGGGGGTGTTTAGGAACACAGATACGCAGTATTTT. Residues: CASSQDSRGVFRNTDTQYF.

At least ten counts were recorded for this clonotype. The rearrangement links TRBV10-1 to TRBJ2-7; D unclear. V was shortened by 2 bases and J by 6 bases, with 2 bases between the two germline ends. Looked up from germline, CDR1 is WNHNN and CDR2 is SYGVQD (reference sequence). CDR3 size: 10 residues. In nucleotides, the CDR3 is TGCGCCAGCAGTGAGGGCGAGCAGTACTTC. It encodes CASSEGEQYF.

This clonotype was counted a few times. This rearrangement joins TRBV20-1 to TRBJ2-5; 8 bases fit TRBD2. CDR1 and CDR2 from the germline V gene are DFQATT and SNEGSKA (reference sequence). The CDR3 runs to 14 residues. Trimming took 3 bases from V and 1 from J; bases not matched to a gene: 4. For the CDR3, the DNA is TGCAGTGCTAGTATAGCGGGGCGCCAAGAGACCCAGTACTTC. Residues: CSASIAGRQETQYF.

The V call is TRBV20-1, the J call TRBJ2-1; 10 nucleotides agree with TRBD1. V lost 3 bases, J lost 6 bases, and 11 bases stayed unmatched. The CDR3 sequence is 16 residues long. CDR1 and CDR2 from the germline V gene are DFQATT and SNEGSKA (reference sequence). The chain's CDR3 is CSARVGYGQGGNEQFF. The CDR3 coding sequence is TGCAGTGCTAGGGTTGGTTACGGACAGGGGGGCAATGAGCAGTTCTTC.

This clonotype turned up a few times. The rearrangement joins TRBV12-3 or TRBV12-4 to TRBJ2-7, with D possibly called TRBD1 or TRBD2 (5 bases each). The CDR3 is 14 residues long. Trimming pared 4 bases from V and 3 bases from J, leaving 13 bases between. CDR3 region: CASSWAGTHYEQYF. The CDR3 DNA follows: TGTGCCAGCAGTTGGGCCGGGACCCACTACGAGCAGTACTTC.

This clonotype was seen more than once but under ten times. The chain recombines TRBV15 with TRBJ2-1; 10 nucleotides align to TRBD2. With 5 bases clipped from V and 3 bases from J, the junction kept 4 bases outside the gene matches. The CDR3 runs to 15 residues. Germline CDR1 is LNHNV and CDR2 is YYDKDF (reference sequence). The CDR3 coding sequence is TGTGCCACCAGCGGACGGACTAGCGGCTACAATGAGCAGTTCTTC. Its translation: CATSGRTSGYNEQFF.

The chain uses TRBV7-2 and TRBJ1-3, with D unclear. Germline CDR1 and CDR2: SGHTA and FQGNSA. Between the trimmed V and J ends, which lost 0 bases and 0 bases, there was a span of 9 bases. CDR3 length equals 16 residues. The CDR3 DNA follows: TGTGCCAGCAGCTTAGCGCGAAGGAGCTCTGGAAACACCATATATTTT. Protein product: CASSLARRSSGNTIYF.

This CDR3 reads CASSLDGRGHETQYF. The CDR3 DNA reads TGTGCCAGCAGCTTGGATGGCAGGGGGCATGAGACCCAGTACTTC. The chain has TRBV5-6 and TRBJ2-5; 8 bases agree with TRBD1. V shed 0 bases and J 5 bases; nucleotides not matched to a gene: 6. Germline CDR1 SGHDT, CDR2 YYEEEE. The CDR3 is 15 amino acids.

This clonotype appeared a few times. The chain couples TRBV5-6 to TRBJ1-2; D unresolved. The CDR3 spans 15 residues. V was pared by 1 base and J by 0 bases, with 10 bases between. Germline values: CDR1 SGHDT, CDR2 YYEEEE. The chain's CDR3 is CASSLLALANYGYTF. For the CDR3, the DNA is TGTGCCAGCAGCTTGCTGGCGCTAGCTAACTATGGCTACACCTTC.

This clonotype was counted between two and nine times. V usage is TRBV25-1 and J usage is TRBJ1-1; weak D call: TRBD1 (5 bases). This CDR3 comprises 17 residues. The V gene's germline CDR1 is MGHDK and CDR2 SYGVNS. The ends were cut back, 1 base at V and 1 base at J, with 16 bases in the middle. For the CDR3, the DNA is TGTGCCAGCAGTGAATGGAAAGGGGAGGGAGGGAACACTGAAGCTTTCTTT. Residues: CASSEWKGEGGNTEAFF.

CDR3 region: CASSQEETPYNEQFF. The CDR3 bases are TGCGCCAGCAGCCAAGAGGAGACACCCTACAATGAGCAGTTCTTC. V and J are TRBV4-1 and TRBJ2-1, with no clear D. The V end lost 0 bases, the J end lost 2 bases, and 8 bases lay between the germline ends. This CDR3 comprises 15 residues. Per germline, CDR1 MGHRA and CDR2 YSYEKL.

The genes are TRBV20-1 and TRBJ2-1; tentatively, D is TRBD1 or TRBD2 (6 bases each). Germline values: CDR1 DFQATT, CDR2 SNEGSKA (reference sequence). The CDR3 has 15 residues. The V end was cut by 6 bases, the J end by 8 bases, with 23 bases between. The CDR3, as DNA: TGCAGTGCCAGCATAGGGGGGTGGTTAGAGGATGAGCAGTTCTTC. Its protein is CSASIGGWLEDEQFF.

This clonotype was detected a few times. This chain uses TRBV10-3 with TRBJ2-1, with TRBD1 matching 9 bases. The germline CDR1 and CDR2 sequences are ENHRY and SYGVKD. This CDR3 spans 15 amino acids. Trimming took 6 bases from V and 4 from J; bases not matched to a gene: 7. CDR3 in amino acids: CAISAGTGLYNEQFF. The CDR3, as DNA: TGTGCCATCAGCGCCGGGACAGGGCTTTACAATGAGCAGTTCTTC.

This clonotype was counted between two and nine times. The chain employs TRBV4-3 and TRBJ1-6; 8 bases map to TRBD1. CDR1 and CDR2 from the germline V gene are LGHNA and YSLEER. V dropped 3 bases and J dropped 10; count of bases not matched to a gene: 8. There are 15 residues in the CDR3. The CDR3 is CASSHRQGARSPLHF. DNA of the CDR3: TGCGCCAGCAGCCACAGGCAGGGGGCGCGATCACCCCTCCACTTT.

V is TRBV27 and J is TRBJ1-1; D gene uncertain. This CDR3 has 13 residues. Germline assignment: CDR1 MNHEY and CDR2 SMNVEV (reference sequence). The V end was cut by 7 bases, the J end by 4 bases, with 13 bases between. As DNA, the CDR3 is TGTGCCAGCACAACTTTATGGGGCACTGAAGCTTTCTTT. This encodes CASTTLWGTEAFF.

The V and J genes are TRBV5-1 and TRBJ1-1, with D perhaps TRBD1 (5 bases). CDR3 length: 12 amino acids. Germline-derived CDR1 and CDR2 are SGHRS and YFSETQ. Trimming pared 5 bases from V and 12 bases from J, leaving 17 bases between. This chain's CDR3 is CASSPTRGETFF. The DNA for the CDR3 is TGCGCCAGCAGTCCGACTCGGGGGGAAACTTTCTTT.

This chain joins TRBV28 and TRBJ2-1, with unresolved D. This CDR3 is built from 13 residues. Per germline, CDR1 MDHEN and CDR2 SYDVKM. The germline V and J ends were trimmed by 5 bases and 9 bases, with 14 bases remaining between them. CDR3 bases: TGTGCCAGCAGTCCCAATACGGCGGCTGAGCAGTTCTTC. This translates into CASSPNTAAEQFF.

Only a few counts were recorded for this clonotype. V usage is TRBV3-1 and J usage is TRBJ2-2; D tentatively reads TRBD1 or TRBD2 (5 bases each). Germline lookup yields CDR1 LGHDT and CDR2 YNNKEL (reference sequence). V lost 0 bases and J 3 bases, leaving 14 bases between the germline ends. The CDR3 spans 17 residues. The CDR3 DNA follows: TGTGCCAGCAGCCAAGATGGGCTGGGACCGTACACCGGGGAGCTGTTTTTT. This translates into CASSQDGLGPYTGELFF. The full variable domain, its missing parts supplied by reference TRBV3-1 and TRBJ2-2, is DTAVSQTPKYLVTQMGNDKSIKCEQNLGHDTMYWYKQDSKKFLKIMFSYNNKELIINETVPNRFSPKSPDKAHLNLHINSLELGDSAVYFCASSQDGLGPYTGELFFGEGSRLTVL.

DNA of the CDR3: TGTGCCATCAGTGGCACCGACAGAGCTAACTATGGCTACACCTTC. It codes for CAISGTDRANYGYTF. J is TRBJ1-2 and V is TRBV10-3; the D gene is possibly TRBD1 (5 bases). CDR1 is ENHRY and CDR2 is SYGVKD in the germline V gene. The CDR3 totals 15 residues. Trimming removed 4 bases at V and 0 bases at J, with 12 bases between.